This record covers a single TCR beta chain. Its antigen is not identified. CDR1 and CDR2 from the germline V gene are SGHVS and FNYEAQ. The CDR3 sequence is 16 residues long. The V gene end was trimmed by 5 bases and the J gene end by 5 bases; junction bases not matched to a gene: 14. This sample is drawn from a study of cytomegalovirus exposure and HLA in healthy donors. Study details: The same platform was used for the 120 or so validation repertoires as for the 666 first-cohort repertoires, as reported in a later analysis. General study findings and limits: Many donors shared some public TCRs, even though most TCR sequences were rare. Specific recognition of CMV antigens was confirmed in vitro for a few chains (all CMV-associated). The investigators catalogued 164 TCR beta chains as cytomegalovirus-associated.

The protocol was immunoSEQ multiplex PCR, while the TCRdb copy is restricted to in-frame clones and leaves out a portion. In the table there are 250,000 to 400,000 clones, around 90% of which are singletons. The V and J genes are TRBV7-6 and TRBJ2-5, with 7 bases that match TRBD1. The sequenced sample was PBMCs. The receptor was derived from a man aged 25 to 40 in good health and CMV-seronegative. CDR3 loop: CASSPAPLTGTETQYF. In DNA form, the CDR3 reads TGTGCCAGCAGCCCGGCTCCCCTGACAGGGACCGAGACCCAGTACTTC.